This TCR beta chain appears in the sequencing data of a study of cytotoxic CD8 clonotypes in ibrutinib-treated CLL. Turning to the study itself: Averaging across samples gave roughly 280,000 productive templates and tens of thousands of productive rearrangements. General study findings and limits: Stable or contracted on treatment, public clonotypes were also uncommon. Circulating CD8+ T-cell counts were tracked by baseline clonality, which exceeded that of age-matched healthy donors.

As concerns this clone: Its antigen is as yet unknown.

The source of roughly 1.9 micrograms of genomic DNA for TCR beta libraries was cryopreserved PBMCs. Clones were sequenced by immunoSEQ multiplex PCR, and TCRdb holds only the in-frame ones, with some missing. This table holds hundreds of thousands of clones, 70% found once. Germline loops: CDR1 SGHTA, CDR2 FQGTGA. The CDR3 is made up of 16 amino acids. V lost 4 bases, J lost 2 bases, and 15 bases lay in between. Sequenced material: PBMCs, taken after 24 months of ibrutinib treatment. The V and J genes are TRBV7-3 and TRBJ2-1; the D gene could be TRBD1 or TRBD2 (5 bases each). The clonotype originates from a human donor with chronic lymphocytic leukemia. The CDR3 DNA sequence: TGTGCCAGCAGCTCCCTGGGGACCAGTCCCTACAATGAGCAGTTCTTC. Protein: CASSSLGTSPYNEQFF.